These T cell receptor beta chains were read from a single sample in a study of molecular identifiers for immune sequencing clone quantification. TCRdb fed the PCR reads into MiXCR, producing one record per CDR3 protein. This sample yields hundreds of thousands of distinct CDR3 sequences, of which about 25% are seen a single time; 0.75% to 0.8% belongs to the top ten. The sample comprised naive CD8+ T cells from blood, with Jurkat cell RNA spiked in. These receptors came from a human donor in good health. Some libraries in this study had Jurkat cell RNA spiked in. Both conserved end residues are part of each CDR3. Size values are once, few and many counts, or a class for expanded clones, and some rows have none.

v_gene: TRBV28; abundance: many; CDR3aa: CASSLSLQGNQPQHF
v_gene: TRBV7-8; abundance: many; CDR3aa: CASSELSVYNEQFF
v_gene: TRBV20-1; abundance: few; CDR3aa: CSARDLTSPQDEQFF
v_gene: TRBV21-1; abundance: few; CDR3aa: CASSTGLAGGKETQYF
v_gene: TRBV20-1; abundance: many; CDR3aa: CSARDTFNGKSYEQYF
v_gene: TRBV6-5; abundance: NA; CDR3aa: CASSPITRLGYNSPLHF
v_gene: TRBV29-1; abundance: NA; CDR3aa: CSVEDRRLAGVGVALNEQFF
v_gene: TRBV4-2; abundance: NA; CDR3aa: CASSPLAGATYEQYF
v_gene: TRBV29-1; abundance: few; CDR3aa: CSVRGFAGTGGQISYNEQFF
v_gene: TRBV5-1; abundance: many; CDR3aa: CASSSRDSTYEQYF
v_gene: TRBV7-9; abundance: many; CDR3aa: CASSPRTGAAYEQYF
v_gene: TRBV10-2; abundance: NA; CDR3aa: CASSFGVEDEQYF
v_gene: TRBV12-3/TRBV12-4; abundance: few; CDR3aa: CASSSPDTSRHGYTF
v_gene: TRBV4-1; abundance: many; CDR3aa: CASSQDALLGTEAFF
v_gene: TRBV12-3/TRBV12-4; abundance: many; CDR3aa: CASGTGGLSYEQYF
v_gene: TRBV7-9; abundance: NA; CDR3aa: CASSLRDLYEQYF
v_gene: TRBV5-6; abundance: many; CDR3aa: CASSPTAGWSLNEQFF
v_gene: TRBV6-5; abundance: NA; CDR3aa: CASSDRGLVANEQFF
v_gene: TRBV10-2; abundance: NA; CDR3aa: CATATGYNQPQHF
v_gene: TRBV20-1; abundance: NA; CDR3aa: CSAKPRDFQIDEQFF
v_gene: TRBV21-1; abundance: NA; CDR3aa: CASIAGNYGYTF
v_gene: TRBV14; abundance: few; CDR3aa: CASSQGLVGGTETQYF
v_gene: TRBV7-9; abundance: many; CDR3aa: CASSPTGGRNTIYF
v_gene: TRBV7-9; abundance: NA; CDR3aa: CASSPSGGWGEFF
v_gene: TRBV29-1; abundance: many; CDR3aa: CSVGVPGDYGYTF
v_gene: TRBV6-5; abundance: many; CDR3aa: CASSLDVSSTDTQYF
v_gene: TRBV21-1; abundance: many; CDR3aa: CASSTSAQYF